A single sample gave rise to the 20 T cell receptor beta chains below, sequenced in a study of technical replicates of blood from several donors. Data came from immunoSEQ multiplex PCR; TCRdb stores just in-frame clones and leaves some out. Seen here are roughly 72,000 clones, roughly 94% observed once, and the top ten hold 0.3% to 0.45%. The sequenced sample was T cells isolated from PBMCs. Receptor source: a human donor in good health.

This clone was detected once. The DNA for the CDR3 is TGTGCCAGCAGCTATCTAGCGGGAGTGAACAATGAGCAGTTCTTC. Residues: CASSYLAGVNNEQFF. This rearrangement joins TRBV7-6 to TRBJ2-1, with 10 nucleotides matching TRBD2. CDR1 SGHVS and CDR2 FNYEAQ come from the germline V gene. Unmatched junction bases numbered 5, after V lost 4 bases and J lost 5 bases. The CDR3 is made up of 15 amino acids.

This clone was recorded once. The V gene is TRBV28, the J gene TRBJ1-5, with 9 bases lining up with TRBD1. Unmatched junction bases numbered 7, after V lost 8 bases and J lost 5 bases. This CDR3 is built from 14 residues. Germline CDR1 reads MDHEN; CDR2 reads SYDVKM. The DNA for the CDR3 is TGTGCCAGCTGCCCGGGACAGGGCTATCAGCCCCAGCATTTT. Its protein is CASCPGQGYQPQHF.

This chain connects TRBV10-2 to TRBJ1-1; possible D gene TRBD1, 5 bases. This CDR3 comprises 15 residues. CDR1 is WSHSY and CDR2 is SAAADI in the germline V gene. With 6 bases removed from V and 4 bases from J, the gap between germline ends came to 18 bases. The CDR3 protein is CASRLSQGFSTEAFF. The CDR3 DNA sequence: TGCGCCAGCAGGTTAAGCCAGGGTTTTAGCACTGAAGCTTTCTTT.

The chain uses TRBV2 and TRBJ1-1; 9 bases line up with TRBD1. The V gene's germline CDR1 is SNHLY and CDR2 FYNNEI. Trimming removed 2 bases from V and 6 bases from J; junction bases left unmatched: 7. This CDR3 region has 15 residues. This CDR3 is CASSESRDRAPEAFF. The CDR3 region has the DNA TGTGCCAGCAGTGAATCCCGGGACAGGGCCCCTGAAGCTTTCTTT. Using reference TRBV2 and TRBJ1-1 for the parts outside the CDR3, the full variable domain is EPEVTQTPSHQVTQMGQEVILRCVPISNHLYFYWYRQILGQKVEFLVSFYNNEISEKSEIFDDQFSVERPDGSNFTLKIRSTKLEDSAMYFCASSESRDRAPEAFFGQGTRLTVV.

The chain is built from TRBV25-1 and TRBJ1-1; possibly TRBD1 for D (5 bases). Trimming shortened V by 4 bases and J by 0 bases, and 9 bases separated the two germline ends. The length of the CDR3 is 14 residues. Germline values: CDR1 MGHDK, CDR2 SYGVNS. This chain's CDR3 is CASSGGRMNTEAFF. CDR3 nucleotides: TGTGCCAGCAGTGGGGGCAGAATGAACACTGAAGCTTTCTTT.

CDR3 sequence (DNA): TGTGCCAGCAGCCCTCAAACTAGTAACTACTGGGATACGCAGTATTTT. This sequence encodes CASSPQTSNYWDTQYF. The chain links TRBV9 to TRBJ2-3; TRBD2 is a possible D gene (5 bases). The CDR3 consists of 16 residues. V was shortened by 4 bases and J by 6 bases, with 21 bases between the two germline ends. CDR1 is SGDLS and CDR2 is YYNGEE in the germline V gene.

The rearrangement joins TRBV7-2 to TRBJ2-7; no clear D gene. Trimming took off 7 bases at V and 3 bases at J, with 19 bases between the two ends. Germline assignment: CDR1 SGHTA and CDR2 FQGNSA. The CDR3 is made up of 15 amino acids. For the CDR3, the DNA is TGTGCCAGCAACCCGTTCGGTAGTAGCTACTACGAGCAGTACTTC. It codes for CASNPFGSSYYEQYF. The entire variable domain, with the rest obtained from reference TRBV7-2 and TRBJ2-7, is as follows: GAGVSQSPSNKVTEKGKDVELRCDPISGHTALYWYRQSLGQGLEFLIYFQGNSAPDKSGLPSDRFSAERTGGSVSTLTIQRTQQEDSAVYLCASNPFGSSYYEQYFGPGTRLTVT.

The chain is built from TRBV7-3 and TRBJ1-3; maybe TRBD1 (5 bases). The CDR3 length is 14 residues. The V and J ends lost 4 bases and 2 bases respectively, with 9 bases between them. Germline assignment: CDR1 SGHTA and CDR2 FQGTGA. CDR3 DNA sequence: TGTGCCAGCAGCTCGCAGGGTACTGGAAACACCATATATTTT. Its protein is CASSSQGTGNTIYF.

This chain connects TRBV18 to TRBJ1-1; possibly TRBD1 for D (5 bases). The V gene's germline CDR1 is KGHSH and CDR2 LQKENI. The CDR3 has 15 amino acids. The V gene lost 0 bases and the J gene lost 1 base, with 9 bases spanning the gap. The CDR3 DNA sequence: TGTGCCAGCTCACCACCGGGACTCCAGAACACTGAAGCTTTCTTT. The encoded protein is CASSPPGLQNTEAFF.

The V call is TRBV7-2, the J call TRBJ2-3; 11 positions agree with TRBD2. The CDR3 runs 16 residues. V was pared by 5 bases and J by 6 bases, with 10 bases of the junction left unmatched. Germline CDR1 SGHTA, CDR2 FQGNSA. CDR3 DNA sequence: TGTGCCAGCAGCCCATTAGCGGGAGGGAGGATGGATACGCAGTATTTT. Translating it yields CASSPLAGGRMDTQYF.

V is TRBV29-1 and J is TRBJ2-7; D unclear. V was cut by 2 bases and J by 0 bases, with 2 bases left in between. CDR1 and CDR2 from the germline V gene are SQVTM and ANQGSEA. This CDR3 has 11 amino acids. The CDR3 DNA follows: TGCAGCGTTGAACACTCCTACGAGCAGTACTTC. Residues: CSVEHSYEQYF.

The chain employs TRBV11-3 and TRBJ2-3, with TRBD2 identical over 11 bases. Germline V gene lookup returns CDR1 SGHNT and CDR2 YENEEA. Trimming removed 1 base from V and 0 bases from J; junction bases left unmatched: 0. The CDR3 covers 16 residues. CDR3 sequence: CASSLGTSGSTDTQYF. The CDR3 DNA is TGTGCCAGCAGCTTAGGGACTAGCGGGAGCACAGATACGCAGTATTTT.

V gene TRBV2 combines with J gene TRBJ1-1; weak D call: TRBD1 (5 bases). This CDR3 has 14 amino acids. Germline CDR1 and CDR2: SNHLY and FYNNEI. The V end lost 1 base, the J end lost 5 bases, and 11 bases lay between the germline ends. Here the CDR3 reads CASSEGQGGTEAFF. The DNA for the CDR3 is TGTGCCAGCAGTGAAGGGCAGGGAGGGACTGAAGCTTTCTTT.

The rearrangement joins TRBV10-1 to TRBJ1-5, with D possibly being TRBD1 (5 bases). Trimming took 5 bases from V and 5 from J, leaving 7 bases between them. Germline CDR1 WNHNN, CDR2 SYGVQD (reference sequence). The length of the CDR3 is 12 residues. CDR3 nucleotide sequence: TGCGCCAGCAGTACGGGGGATCAGCCCCAGCATTTT. This sequence encodes CASSTGDQPQHF.

The V call is TRBV13, the J call TRBJ1-1; 10 bases align to TRBD1. Germline V lookup: CDR1 PRHDT, CDR2 FYEKMQ (reference sequence). Trimming cost V 0 bases and J 6 bases; bases outside gene matches: 4. This CDR3 spans 15 amino acids. The CDR3 DNA sequence: TGTGCCAGCAGCTTAGGCGGACAGGGGGAGGCTGAAGCTTTCTTT. Encoded protein: CASSLGGQGEAEAFF.

The chain joins TRBV7-9 to TRBJ2-3; 7 nucleotides match TRBD2. The CDR3 has 15 residues. Germline values: CDR1 SEHNR, CDR2 FQNEAQ (reference sequence). The J segment lost 2 bases and the V segment lost 8 bases, leaving 10 bases of the junction unmatched. The CDR3 region is CASSFSGNPTDTQYF. CDR3 DNA: TGTGCCAGCTCATTCAGCGGGAATCCCACAGATACGCAGTATTTT.

The chain carries TRBV7-2 and TRBJ2-2; a possible D gene is TRBD2 (6 bases). CDR3 length: 15 amino acids. Trimming removed 5 bases at V and 2 bases at J, with 12 bases between. Germline assignment: CDR1 SGHTA and CDR2 FQGNSA. CDR3 DNA: TGTGCCAGCAGCCCTCATAGCGGTAACACCGGGGAGCTGTTTTTT. Translating it yields CASSPHSGNTGELFF.

V is TRBV27 and J is TRBJ1-1; 9 bases map to TRBD1. Germline V CDR1 and CDR2: MNHEY, SMNVEV (reference sequence). V trimming: 4 bases; J trimming: 7 bases; junction bases outside the gene matches: 7. This CDR3 has 14 residues. The CDR3 region is CASSWTGVVGEAFF. DNA of the CDR3: TGTGCCAGCAGTTGGACAGGGGTCGTTGGTGAAGCTTTCTTT.

The CDR3 region has the DNA TGTGCCAGCACCCTGGGACAGCTGAACACTGAAGCTTTCTTT. Translating gives CASTLGQLNTEAFF. This chain links TRBV2 with TRBJ1-1, with 7 bases aligning to TRBD1. V was pared by 7 bases and J by 0 bases, with 5 bases of the junction left unmatched. Germline assignment: CDR1 SNHLY and CDR2 FYNNEI. CDR3 size: 14 residues.

The V gene is TRBV27, the J gene TRBJ2-7; TRBD1 matches 10 bases. Germline CDR1 and CDR2: MNHEY and SMNVEV (reference sequence). Trimming took 5 bases from V and 3 from J; bases not matched to a gene: 4. There are 14 residues in the CDR3. CDR3 sequence: CASSPGTGDYEQYF. In DNA, the CDR3 is TGTGCCAGCAGTCCGGGGACAGGGGACTACGAGCAGTACTTC.